This TCR beta chain appears in the sequencing data of a study of T cell responses to AZD1222 COVID-19 vaccine. This clone was picked up one time. Between the trimmed V and J ends, which lost 2 bases and 1 base, there was a span of 11 bases. CDR3 length: 15 amino acids. The germline CDR1 and CDR2 sequences are MNHEY and SVGAGI. Produced via immunoSEQ multiplex PCR; TCRdb's table is partial and in-frame only. This sample carries fewer than 180,000 clones, around 95% of them seen once, and the ten largest clones take about 1.3%. The receptor comes from an adult in good health. The chain combines TRBV6-5 with TRBJ1-1; a possible D gene is TRBD1 (6 bases). Material: peripheral blood, obtained on day 0 of AZD1222 vaccination. The CDR3 loop is CASSYEWTENTEAFF. Written as DNA, the CDR3 is TGTGCCAGCAGTTACGAATGGACAGAGAACACTGAAGCTTTCTTT.